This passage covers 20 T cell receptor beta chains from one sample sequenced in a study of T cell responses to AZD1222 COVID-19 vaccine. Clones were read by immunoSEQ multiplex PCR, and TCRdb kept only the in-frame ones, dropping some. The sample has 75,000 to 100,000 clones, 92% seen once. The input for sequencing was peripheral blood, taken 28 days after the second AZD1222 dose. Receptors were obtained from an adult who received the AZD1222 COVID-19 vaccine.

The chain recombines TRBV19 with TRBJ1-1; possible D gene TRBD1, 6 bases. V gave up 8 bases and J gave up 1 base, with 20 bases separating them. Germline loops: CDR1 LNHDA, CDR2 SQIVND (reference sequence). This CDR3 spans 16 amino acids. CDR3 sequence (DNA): TGTGCCAGTCGGGGTGGGGGGGCGACGCGGAACACTGAAGCTTTCTTT. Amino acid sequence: CASRGGGATRNTEAFF. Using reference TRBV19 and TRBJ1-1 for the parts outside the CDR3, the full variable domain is DGGITQSPKYLFRKEGQNVTLSCEQNLNHDAMYWYRQDPGQGLRLIYYSQIVNDFQKGDIAEGYSVSREKKESFPLTVTSAQKNPTAFYLCASRGGGATRNTEAFFGQGTRLTVV.

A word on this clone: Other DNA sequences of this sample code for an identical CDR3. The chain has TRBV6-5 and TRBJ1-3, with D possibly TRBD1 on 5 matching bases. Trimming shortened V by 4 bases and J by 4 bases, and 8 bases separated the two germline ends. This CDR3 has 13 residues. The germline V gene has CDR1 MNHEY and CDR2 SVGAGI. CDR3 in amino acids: CASSWTSGNTIYF. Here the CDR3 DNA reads TGTGCCAGCAGTTGGACATCAGGAAACACCATATATTTT.

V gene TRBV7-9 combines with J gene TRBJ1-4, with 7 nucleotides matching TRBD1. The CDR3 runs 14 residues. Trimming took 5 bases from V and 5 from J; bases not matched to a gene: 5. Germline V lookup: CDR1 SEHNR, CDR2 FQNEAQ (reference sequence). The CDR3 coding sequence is TGTGCCAGCAGCCCAGGGGGAGAGAATGAAAAACTGTTTTTT. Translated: CASSPGGENEKLFF.

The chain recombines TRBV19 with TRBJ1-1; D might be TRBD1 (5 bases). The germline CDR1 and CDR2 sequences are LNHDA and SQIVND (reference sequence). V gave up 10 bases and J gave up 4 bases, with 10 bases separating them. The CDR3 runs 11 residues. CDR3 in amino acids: CATRDLTEAFF. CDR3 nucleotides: TGTGCCACCCGGGACCTCACTGAAGCTTTCTTT.

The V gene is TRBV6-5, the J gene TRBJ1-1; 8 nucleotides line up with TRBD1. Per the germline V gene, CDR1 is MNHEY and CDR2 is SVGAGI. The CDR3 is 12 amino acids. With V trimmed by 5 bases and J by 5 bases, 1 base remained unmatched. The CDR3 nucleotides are TGTGCCAGCAGTCAGGGGGCGACTGAAGCTTTCTTT. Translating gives CASSQGATEAFF.

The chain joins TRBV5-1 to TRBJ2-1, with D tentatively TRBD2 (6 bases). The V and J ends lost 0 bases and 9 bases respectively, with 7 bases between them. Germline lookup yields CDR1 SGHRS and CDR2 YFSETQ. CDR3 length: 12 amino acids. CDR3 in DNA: TGCGCCAGCAGCTTGGGGCGGGGTGAGCAGTTCTTC. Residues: CASSLGRGEQFF.

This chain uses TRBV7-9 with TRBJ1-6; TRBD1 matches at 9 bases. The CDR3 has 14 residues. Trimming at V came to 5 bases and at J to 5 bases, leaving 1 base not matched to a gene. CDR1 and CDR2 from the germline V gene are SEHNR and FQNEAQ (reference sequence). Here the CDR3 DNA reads TGTGCCAGCAGCCGGACAGGGGATAATTCACCCCTCCACTTT. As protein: CASSRTGDNSPLHF.

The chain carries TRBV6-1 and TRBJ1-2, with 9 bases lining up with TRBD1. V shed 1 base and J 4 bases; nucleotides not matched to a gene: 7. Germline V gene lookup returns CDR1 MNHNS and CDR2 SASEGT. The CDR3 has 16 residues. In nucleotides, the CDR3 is TGTGCCAGCAGTGAAGTACAGGGGGCTAGAGGCTATGGCTACACCTTC. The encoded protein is CASSEVQGARGYGYTF.

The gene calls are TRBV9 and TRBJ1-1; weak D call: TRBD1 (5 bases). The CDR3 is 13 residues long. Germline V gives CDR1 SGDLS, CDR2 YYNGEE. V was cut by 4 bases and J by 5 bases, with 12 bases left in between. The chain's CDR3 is CASSPGGVTEAFF. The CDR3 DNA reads TGTGCCAGCAGCCCGGGGGGAGTGACTGAAGCTTTCTTT.

In DNA form, the CDR3 reads TGTGCCAGCAGTGGCGCCGGGACATCCTTGGGTTATGGCTACACCTTC. Amino acids: CASSGAGTSLGYGYTF. The chain recombines TRBV2 with TRBJ1-2, with D perhaps matching TRBD1 (6 bases). Trimming shortened V by 4 bases and J by 5 bases, and 20 bases separated the two germline ends. The CDR3 covers 16 residues. Germline CDR1 reads SNHLY; CDR2 reads FYNNEI.

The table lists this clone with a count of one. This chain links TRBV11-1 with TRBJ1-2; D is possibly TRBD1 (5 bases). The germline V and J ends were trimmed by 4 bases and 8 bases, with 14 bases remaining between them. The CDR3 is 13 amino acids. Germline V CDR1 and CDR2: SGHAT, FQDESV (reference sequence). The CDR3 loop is CASSSVGVGGYTF. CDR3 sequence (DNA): TGTGCCAGCAGCTCAGTAGGGGTAGGCGGCTACACCTTC. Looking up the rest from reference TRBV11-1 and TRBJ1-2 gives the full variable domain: EAEVAQSPRYKITEKSQAVAFWCDPISGHATLYWYRQILGQGPELLVQFQDESVVDDSQLPKDRFSAERLKGVDSTLKIQPAELGDSAMYLCASSSVGVGGYTFGSGTRLTVV.

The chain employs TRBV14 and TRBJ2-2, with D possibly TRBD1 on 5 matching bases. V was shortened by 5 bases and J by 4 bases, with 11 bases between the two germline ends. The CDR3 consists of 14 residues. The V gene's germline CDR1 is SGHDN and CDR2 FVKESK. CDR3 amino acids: CASSSQGFTGELFF. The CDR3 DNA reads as TGTGCCAGCAGCTCGCAGGGATTCACCGGGGAGCTGTTTTTT.

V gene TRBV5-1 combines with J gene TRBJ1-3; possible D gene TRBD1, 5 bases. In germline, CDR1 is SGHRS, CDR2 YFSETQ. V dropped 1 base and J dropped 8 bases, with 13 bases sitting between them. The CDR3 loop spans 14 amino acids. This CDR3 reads CASSLSGPGDTIYF. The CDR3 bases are TGCGCCAGCAGCTTGTCGGGACCGGGAGACACCATATATTTT. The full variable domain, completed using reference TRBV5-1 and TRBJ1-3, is KAGVTQTPRYLIKTRGQQVTLSCSPISGHRSVSWYQQTPGQGLQFLFEYFSETQRNKGNFPGRFSGRQFSNSRSEMNVSTLELGDSALYLCASSLSGPGDTIYFGEGSWLTVV.

CDR3 bases: TGTGCCAGCTCACCAAATCTGGTCTCGGGGGAGGGTCAGCCCCAGCATTTT. This codes for CASSPNLVSGEGQPQHF. The rearrangement uses TRBV18 and TRBJ1-5, with D perhaps TRBD1 (5 bases). Trimming took off 2 bases at V and 6 bases at J, with 20 bases between the two ends. CDR3 length: 17 amino acids. CDR1 is KGHSH and CDR2 is LQKENI in the germline V gene.

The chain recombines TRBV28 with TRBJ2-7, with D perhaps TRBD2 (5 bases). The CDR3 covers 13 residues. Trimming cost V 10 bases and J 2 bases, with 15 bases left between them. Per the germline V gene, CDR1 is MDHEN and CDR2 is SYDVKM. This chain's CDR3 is CATTRDPAYEQYF. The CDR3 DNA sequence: TGTGCCACCACCCGGGATCCAGCCTACGAGCAGTACTTC.

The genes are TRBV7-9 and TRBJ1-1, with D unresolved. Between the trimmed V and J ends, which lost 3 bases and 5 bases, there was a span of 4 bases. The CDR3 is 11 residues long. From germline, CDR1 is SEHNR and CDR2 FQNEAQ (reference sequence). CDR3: CASSFGTEAFF. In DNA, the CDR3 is TGTGCCAGCAGCTTTGGGACTGAAGCTTTCTTT.

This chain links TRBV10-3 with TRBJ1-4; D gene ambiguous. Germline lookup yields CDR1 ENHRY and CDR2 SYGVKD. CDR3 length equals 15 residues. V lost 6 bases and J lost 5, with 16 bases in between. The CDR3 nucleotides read TGTGCCATCAGCGAGCTGGGCCCGGACAATGAAAAACTGTTTTTT. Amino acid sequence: CAISELGPDNEKLFF.

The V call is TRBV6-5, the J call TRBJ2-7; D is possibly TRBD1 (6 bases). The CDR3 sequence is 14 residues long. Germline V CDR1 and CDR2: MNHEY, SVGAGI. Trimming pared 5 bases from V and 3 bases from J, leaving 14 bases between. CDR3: CASSPRVGGYEQYF. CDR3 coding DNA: TGTGCCAGCAGTCCCCGGGTAGGGGGCTACGAGCAGTACTTC.

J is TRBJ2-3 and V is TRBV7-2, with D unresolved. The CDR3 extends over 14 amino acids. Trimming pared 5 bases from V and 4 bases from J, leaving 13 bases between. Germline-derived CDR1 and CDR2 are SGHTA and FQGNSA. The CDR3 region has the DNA TGTGCCAGCAGCAGAACGGGTGGGCCAGATACGCAGTATTTT. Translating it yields CASSRTGGPDTQYF.

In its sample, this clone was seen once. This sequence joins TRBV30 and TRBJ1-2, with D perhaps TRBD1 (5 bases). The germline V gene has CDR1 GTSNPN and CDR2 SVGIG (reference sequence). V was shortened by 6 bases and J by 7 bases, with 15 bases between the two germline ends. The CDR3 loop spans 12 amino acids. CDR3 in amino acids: CACQQAVSGYTF. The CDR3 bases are TGTGCCTGCCAACAGGCTGTTAGTGGCTACACCTTC.